Presented here are 14 T cell receptor beta chains from one specimen sequenced in a study of OX40 agonist ivuxolimab in advanced cancers. Measured with immunoSEQ multiplex PCR; TCRdb has only the in-frame clones, and not every one. The sample has under 100,000 clones; almost 90% are singletons. This specimen consisted of CD4+ or CD8+ T cells sorted from blood, obtained in a trial of the OX40 agonist ivuxolimab. The source of these receptors is an adult with an advanced solid tumor such as melanoma, head and neck, liver or kidney cancer.

The J gene is TRBJ2-1, the V gene TRBV5-1; unclear D gene. Germline CDR1 and CDR2: SGHRS and YFSETQ. Between the trimmed V and J ends, which lost 1 base and 5 bases, there was a span of 10 bases. The CDR3 is 14 amino acids. CDR3 loop: CASSLTLLNNEQFF. CDR3 DNA sequence: TGCGCCAGCAGCTTGACACTGCTCAACAATGAGCAGTTCTTC.

V and J are TRBV5-1 and TRBJ2-7; TRBD1 is a possible D gene (5 bases). Germline assignment: CDR1 SGHRS and CDR2 YFSETQ. V gave up 4 bases and J gave up 2 bases, with 10 bases separating them. CDR3 length equals 13 residues. The CDR3 DNA reads as TGCGCCAGCAGCCCAGGGTCCACCTACGAGCAGTACTTC. Translated, it gives CASSPGSTYEQYF.

The V call is TRBV11-2, the J call TRBJ1-1; 8 nucleotides line up with TRBD1. V was pared by 0 bases and J by 1 base, with 1 base of the junction left unmatched. The germline V gene has CDR1 SGHAT and CDR2 FQNNGV. The CDR3 loop spans 15 amino acids. The DNA of the CDR3 is TGTGCCAGCAGCTTAGATCAGGGGGCGAACACTGAAGCTTTCTTT. It yields the protein CASSLDQGANTEAFF.

The CDR3 loop is CASSSRYTGELFF. CDR3 sequence (DNA): TGTGCCAGCAGCTCTCGGTACACCGGGGAGCTGTTTTTT. The rearrangement links TRBV7-3 to TRBJ2-2; D is undetermined. Germline assignment: CDR1 SGHTA and CDR2 FQGTGA. This CDR3 spans 13 amino acids. Trimming pared 4 bases from V and 3 bases from J, leaving 6 bases between.

V is TRBV6-1 and J is TRBJ1-1; D possibly corresponds to TRBD1 (6 bases). Germline CDR1 MNHNS, CDR2 SASEGT. V lost 6 bases and J lost 6, with 20 bases in between. There are 15 residues in the CDR3. The CDR3 spells CASRGNAGGAAEAFF. Here the CDR3 DNA reads TGTGCCAGCAGGGGGAACGCCGGGGGCGCGGCTGAAGCTTTCTTT.

The chain recombines TRBV29-1 with TRBJ1-2; 7 nucleotides agree with TRBD1. The trim removed 3 bases at V and 7 bases at J, leaving 5 bases unmatched. CDR1 and CDR2 from the germline V gene are SQVTM and ANQGSEA. The CDR3 totals 12 residues. CDR3 loop: CSVETGYSGYTF. CDR3 DNA: TGCAGCGTTGAGACAGGGTATTCTGGCTACACCTTC.

The chain employs TRBV6-4 and TRBJ1-1; D gene unclear. CDR3 length equals 13 residues. V was clipped by 2 bases and J by 1 base, with 5 bases between them. The V gene's germline CDR1 is MRHNA and CDR2 SNTAGT. The CDR3 loop reads CASSDTWNTEAFF. CDR3 nucleotides: TGTGCCAGCAGTGACACGTGGAACACTGAAGCTTTCTTT.

This chain uses TRBV2 with TRBJ2-2; D gene uncertain. Trimming removed 6 bases from V and 2 bases from J, with 10 bases in between. Germline lookup yields CDR1 SNHLY and CDR2 FYNNEI. The CDR3 runs to 14 residues. The CDR3 DNA reads as TGTGCCAGCAGCCTCTCCAGAAACACCGGGGAGCTGTTTTTT. This encodes CASSLSRNTGELFF.

A single count supports this clone. The V and J genes are TRBV7-6 and TRBJ2-3; 9 nucleotides match TRBD2. There are 16 residues in the CDR3. V lost 1 base, J lost 3 bases, and 5 bases stayed unmatched. Germline V gives CDR1 SGHVS, CDR2 FNYEAQ. CDR3 loop: CASSLGSGSPTDTQYF. Here the CDR3 DNA reads TGTGCCAGCAGCTTAGGTAGCGGGAGTCCGACAGATACGCAGTATTTT.

The chain is built from TRBV19 and TRBJ1-1; D is unclear. Looked up from germline, CDR1 is LNHDA and CDR2 is SQIVND (reference sequence). The CDR3 consists of 13 residues. Trimming pared 4 bases from V and 5 bases from J, leaving 11 bases between. In DNA form, the CDR3 reads TGTGCCAGTAGTACGACGATTTGGACTGAAGCTTTCTTT. Protein: CASSTTIWTEAFF.

The V gene is TRBV5-1, the J gene TRBJ2-2; D remains ambiguous. The CDR3 runs 14 residues. The germline V gene encodes CDR1 SGHRS and CDR2 YFSETQ. The V gene lost 4 bases and the J gene lost 4 bases, with 11 bases spanning the gap. The CDR3 region has the DNA TGCGCCAGCAGCAGAGTGGCGATCACCGGGGAGCTGTTTTTT. Residues: CASSRVAITGELFF.

V and J are TRBV30 and TRBJ1-2; D not certain. V was clipped by 0 bases and J by 2 bases, with 7 bases between them. Germline V lookup: CDR1 GTSNPN, CDR2 SVGIG (reference sequence). This CDR3 comprises 13 residues. The CDR3 DNA reads as TGTGCCTGGAGTGTAATAGTAAACTATGGCTACACCTTC. Translating it yields CAWSVIVNYGYTF.

On this clone: Other DNA sequences within the sample encode an identical CDR3. This sequence joins TRBV5-1 and TRBJ2-7; the D is unclear. The CDR3 extends over 11 amino acids. Germline lookup yields CDR1 SGHRS and CDR2 YFSETQ. V lost 0 bases and J 3 bases, leaving 1 base between the germline ends. The CDR3 here is CASSLDYEQYF. CDR3 bases: TGCGCCAGCAGCTTGGACTACGAGCAGTACTTC. The whole variable domain, remainder taken from reference TRBV5-1 and TRBJ2-7, is KAGVTQTPRYLIKTRGQQVTLSCSPISGHRSVSWYQQTPGQGLQFLFEYFSETQRNKGNFPGRFSGRQFSNSRSEMNVSTLELGDSALYLCASSLDYEQYFGPGTRLTVT.

This rearrangement joins TRBV2 to TRBJ2-7; either TRBD1 or TRBD2 may supply D (5 bases each). This CDR3 is built from 14 residues. The ends were cut back, 6 bases at V and 0 bases at J, with 12 bases in the middle. Per germline, CDR1 SNHLY and CDR2 FYNNEI. Written as DNA, the CDR3 is TGTGCCAGCAGGGGACCGTTGAGCTCCTACGAGCAGTACTTC. Protein product: CASRGPLSSYEQYF.